The clone carrying this T cell receptor (beta chain) was detected ten times or more. The entry originates in a study of T cells in Graves' hyperthyroidism and ophthalmopathy. Amplified regions were TCR beta CDR3 sequences from RNA transcripts. HTBI primers drove first-round RT-PCR of the TCR CDR3. Each CDR3 protein is one row after TCRdb ran MiXCR on the multiplex PCR reads. The sample has some 770,000 distinct CDR3 sequences, around 15% seen once. Diagnoses used clinical symptoms, serum thyroxine and TRAb, thyroid ultrasound and orbital computed tomography. The sequencing sample was made of blood. This clonotype originated in a man between 18 and 29 years old with Graves' hyperthyroidism.

The CDR3: CSAPGAGTGELFF. Here the CDR3 DNA reads TGCAGTGCTCCGGGGGCAGGGACCGGGGAGCTGTTTTTT. The J gene is TRBJ2-2, the V gene TRBV20-1; perhaps D is TRBD1 or TRBD2 (6 bases each). The CDR3 sequence is 13 residues long. Trimming cost V 5 bases and J 5 bases, with 12 bases left between them. The V gene's germline CDR1 is DFQATT and CDR2 SNEGSKA (reference sequence).